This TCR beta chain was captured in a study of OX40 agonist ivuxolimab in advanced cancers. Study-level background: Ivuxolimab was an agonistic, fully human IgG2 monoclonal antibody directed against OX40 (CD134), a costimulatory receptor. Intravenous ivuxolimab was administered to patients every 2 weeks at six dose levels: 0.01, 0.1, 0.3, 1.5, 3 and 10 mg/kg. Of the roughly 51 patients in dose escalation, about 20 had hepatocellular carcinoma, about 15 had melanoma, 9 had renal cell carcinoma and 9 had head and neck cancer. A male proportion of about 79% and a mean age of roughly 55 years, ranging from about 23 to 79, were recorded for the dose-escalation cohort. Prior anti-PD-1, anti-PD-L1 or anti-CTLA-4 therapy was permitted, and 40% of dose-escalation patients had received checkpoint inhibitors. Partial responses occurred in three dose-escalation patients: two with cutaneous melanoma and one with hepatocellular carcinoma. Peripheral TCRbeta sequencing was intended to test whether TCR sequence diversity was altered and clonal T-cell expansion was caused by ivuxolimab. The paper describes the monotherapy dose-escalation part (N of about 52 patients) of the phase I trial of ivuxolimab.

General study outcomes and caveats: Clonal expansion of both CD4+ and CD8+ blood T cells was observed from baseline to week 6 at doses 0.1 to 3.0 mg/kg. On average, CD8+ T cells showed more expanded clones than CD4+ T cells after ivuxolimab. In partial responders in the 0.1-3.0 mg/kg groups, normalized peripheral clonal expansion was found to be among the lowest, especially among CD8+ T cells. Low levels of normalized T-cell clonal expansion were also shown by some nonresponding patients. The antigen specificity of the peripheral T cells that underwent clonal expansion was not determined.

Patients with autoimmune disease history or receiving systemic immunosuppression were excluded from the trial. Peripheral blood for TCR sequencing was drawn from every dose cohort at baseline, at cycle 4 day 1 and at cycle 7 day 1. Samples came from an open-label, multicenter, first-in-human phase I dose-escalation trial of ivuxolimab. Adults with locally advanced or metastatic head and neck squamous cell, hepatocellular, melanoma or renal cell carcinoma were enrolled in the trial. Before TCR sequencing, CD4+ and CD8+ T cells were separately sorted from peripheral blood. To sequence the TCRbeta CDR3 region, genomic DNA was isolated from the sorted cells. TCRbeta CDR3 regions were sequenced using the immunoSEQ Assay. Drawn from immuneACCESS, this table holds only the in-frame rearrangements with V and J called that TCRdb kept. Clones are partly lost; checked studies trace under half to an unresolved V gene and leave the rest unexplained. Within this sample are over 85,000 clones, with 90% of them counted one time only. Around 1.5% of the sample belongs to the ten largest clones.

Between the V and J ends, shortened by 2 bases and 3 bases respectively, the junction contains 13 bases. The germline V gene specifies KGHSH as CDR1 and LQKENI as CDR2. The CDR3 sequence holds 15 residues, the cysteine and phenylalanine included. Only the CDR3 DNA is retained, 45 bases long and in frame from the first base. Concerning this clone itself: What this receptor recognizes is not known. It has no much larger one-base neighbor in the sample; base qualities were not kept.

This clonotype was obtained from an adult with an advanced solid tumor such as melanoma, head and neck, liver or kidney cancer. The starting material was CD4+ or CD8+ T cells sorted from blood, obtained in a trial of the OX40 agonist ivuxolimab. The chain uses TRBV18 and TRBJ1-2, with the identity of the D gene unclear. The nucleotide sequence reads TGTGCCAGCTCACCAGGTCCCCAGCCCGACTATGGCTACACCTTC. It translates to CASSPGPQPDYGYTF. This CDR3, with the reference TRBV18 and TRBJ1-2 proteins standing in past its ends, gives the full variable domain NAGVMQNPRHLVRRRGQEARLRCSPMKGHSHVYWYRQLPEEGLKFMVYLQKENIIDESGMPKERFSAEFPKEGPSILRIQQVVRGDSAAYFCASSPGPQPDYGYTFGSGTRLTVV.